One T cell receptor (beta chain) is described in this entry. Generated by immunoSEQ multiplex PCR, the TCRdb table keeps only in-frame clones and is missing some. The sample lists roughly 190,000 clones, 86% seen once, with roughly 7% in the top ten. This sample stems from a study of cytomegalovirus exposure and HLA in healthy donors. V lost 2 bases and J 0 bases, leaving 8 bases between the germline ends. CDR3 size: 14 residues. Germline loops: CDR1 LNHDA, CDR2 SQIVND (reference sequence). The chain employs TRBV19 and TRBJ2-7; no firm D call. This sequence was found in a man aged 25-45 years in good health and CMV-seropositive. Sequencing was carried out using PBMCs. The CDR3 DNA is TGTGCCAGTAGTATAACCACATTCTCCTACGAGCAGTACTTC. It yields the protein CASSITTFSYEQYF.